The rows below give T cell receptor beta chains drawn from one sample of a study of shared clonotypes between healthy human individuals. Data came from immunoSEQ multiplex PCR; TCRdb stores just in-frame clones and leaves some out. The profile covers about 300,000 clones, with approximately 79% appearing a single time and 10% taken by the ten largest. Source material: memory CD4+ T cells sorted from blood. The receptors originated from a man aged 25 to 45 in good health. Each CDR3 is given with its conserved first and last residue. The D gene is left open where the match is weak. Clone size, where shown, is once, few, many, or a class for clones that have expanded.

D gene,clone size,J gene,V gene,CDR3 DNA,CDR3 protein
.,.,TRBJ2-7,TRBV27,TGTGCCAGCAGTTTAGTTGCCGGGGGCTCCTACGAGCAGTACTTC,CASSLVAGGSYEQYF
TRBD2,.,TRBJ2-1,TRBV11-3,TGTGCCAGCAGCTTAGGTCGACTAGCCGACAATGAGCAGTTCTTC,CASSLGRLADNEQFF
.,.,TRBJ1-5,TRBV6-1,TGTGCCAGCAACGGGGGCAGCGGTTTTCAGCCCCAGCATTTT,CASNGGSGFQPQHF
.,.,TRBJ2-2,TRBV5-6,TGTGCCAGCAGCTTGGTGCCCGGCAGCGGAGGGAACACCGGGGAGCTGTTTTTT,CASSLVPGSGGNTGELFF
.,.,TRBJ2-7,TRBV29-1,TGCAGCGTTGCTACAGGGTTCGGGACTTCCTACGAGCAGTACTTC,CSVATGFGTSYEQYF
.,many,TRBJ1-1,TRBV2,TGTGCCAGCAGTGATATTTCAACATATCAAGCTTTCTTT,CASSDISTYQAFF
TRBD2,.,TRBJ2-3,TRBV29-1,TGCAGCGTTGATGGGTACCGCGGACTAGCAGATACGCAGTATTTT,CSVDGYRGLADTQYF
.,.,TRBJ1-5,TRBV10-1,TGCGCCCCGGTCAGGTTTCAGCCCCAGCATTTT,CAPVRFQPQHF
.,.,TRBJ1-1,TRBV19,TGTGCCACTTCGGGACTGCGGAACACTGAAGCTTTCTTT,CATSGLRNTEAFF
.,once,TRBJ1-5,TRBV6-5,TGTGCCAGCAGTGACAGGAGATATCAGCCCCAGCATTTT,CASSDRRYQPQHF
TRBD1,.,TRBJ2-3,TRBV25-1,TGTGCCAGCAGTGCCCGGGACAGCATCACTGATACGCAGTATTTT,CASSARDSITDTQYF
.,.,TRBJ2-5,TRBV20-1,TGCAGTGCTAGTTTTCTTGAGACCCAGTACTTC,CSASFLETQYF
TRBD1,.,TRBJ2-7,TRBV6-6,TGTGCCAGCAGTCCCGGACAGGGGGCACCCTACGAGCAGTACTTC,CASSPGQGAPYEQYF
TRBD2,few,TRBJ2-3,TRBV2,TGTGCCAGCAGTGTCAATCAGGCGGGAGGGGATACGCAGTATTTT,CASSVNQAGGDTQYF
.,.,TRBJ1-1,TRBV4-1,TGCGCCAGCAGCCAAGAGGTATCTGAAGCTTTCTTT,CASSQEVSEAFF
.,.,TRBJ2-7,TRBV5-1,TGCGCCAGCAGCTTGGATGCCATCATTTACGAGCAGTACTTC,CASSLDAIIYEQYF
.,.,TRBJ1-5,TRBV30,TGTGCCTGGAGTGTCTCGGGGGGTCATCAGCCCCAGCATTTT,CAWSVSGGHQPQHF
TRBD1,.,TRBJ2-5,TRBV10-3,TGTGCCATCAGCGACGGACAGGGGGCGAAGACCCAGTACTTC,CAISDGQGAKTQYF
TRBD1,.,TRBJ1-1,TRBV6-1,TGTGCCAGCAGAGCCTCGGGACAGGGGTTTGAAGCTTTCTTT,CASRASGQGFEAFF
.,few,TRBJ2-7,TRBV19,TGTGCCAGTAGTTCCCGGACAGCCCCCTACGAGCAGTACTTC,CASSSRTAPYEQYF
TRBD2,.,TRBJ2-2,TRBV6-9,TGTGCCAGCAGGGGTCAAGCGGGAGGGGAAGTCGGAGCCGGGGAGCTGTTTTTT,CASRGQAGGEVGAGELFF
TRBD1,.,TRBJ2-3,TRBV29-1,TGCAGCGTTGGACAGGGGGACACAGATACGCAGTATTTT,CSVGQGDTDTQYF
.,.,TRBJ1-1,TRBV7-2,TGTGCCAGCAGCCTGTCTTTAGGGAACACTGAAGCTTTCTTT,CASSLSLGNTEAFF
TRBD2,.,TRBJ2-5,TRBV6-6,TGTGCCAGCAGTTACCCACTAGCGGGAGTCCTAGAGACCCAGTACTTC,CASSYPLAGVLETQYF
.,.,TRBJ2-5,TRBV27,TGTGCCAGCAGTTTATCCCCCTTGTGGGCCCAGTACTTC,CASSLSPLWAQYF
TRBD1,.,TRBJ1-2,TRBV4-1,TGCGCCAGCAGCGCCGGGACAGGGGATTTGGATGGCTACACCTTC,CASSAGTGDLDGYTF
.,.,TRBJ2-3,TRBV6-1,TGTGCCAGCAGCTCGGGACCTGTATTAGATACGCAGTATTTT,CASSSGPVLDTQYF
TRBD2,few,TRBJ2-7,TRBV4-3,TGCGCCAGCAGCCAAGGGGCTAGCGGGAGTTACGAGCAGTACTTC,CASSQGASGSYEQYF
TRBD1,.,TRBJ2-7,TRBV30,TGTGCCTGGAGTGCACGATTCCCGGGACAGGGTCAAGGCGAGCAGTACTTC,CAWSARFPGQGQGEQYF
.,.,TRBJ2-7,TRBV28,TGTGCCAGCAGCGTGGCCGGCGAGCAGTACTTC,CASSVAGEQYF
.,few,TRBJ1-4,TRBV5-5,TGTGCCAGCAGCTTGGAGGCAGAAAAACTGTTTTTT,CASSLEAEKLFF
.,.,TRBJ2-3,TRBV6-4,TGTGCCAGCAGTGACTCGACCCACACAGATACGCAGTATTTT,CASSDSTHTDTQYF
TRBD2,.,TRBJ2-5,TRBV5-1,TGCGCCAGCAGCTACTTAGCGGGACCCATTCAAGAGACCCAGTACTTC,CASSYLAGPIQETQYF
TRBD1,.,TRBJ2-2,TRBV5-1,TGCGCCAGCAGTCACGGGACAGGGGTCACCGGGGAGCTGTTTTTT,CASSHGTGVTGELFF
.,few,TRBJ2-3,TRBV7-8,TGTGCCAGCAGCTTCGGCGGGGTCGCAGATACGCAGTATTTT,CASSFGGVADTQYF
.,.,TRBJ2-5,TRBV29-1,TGCAGCGTTGGGGCTAGCGCTTCCCAGACCCAGTACTTC,CSVGASASQTQYF
.,.,TRBJ1-1,TRBV14,TGTGCCAGCAGCCAAGGTTGGGGGACACTTGCCATGAACACTGAAGCTTTCTTT,CASSQGWGTLAMNTEAFF
.,.,TRBJ2-7,TRBV2,TGTGCCAGCAGTGAAGCGCTCACGGGAGCTCACTTC,CASSEALTGAHF
.,.,TRBJ2-2,TRBV6-5,TGTGCCAGCAGTTACAGGACTGCGAACACCGGGGAGCTGTTTTTT,CASSYRTANTGELFF
.,.,TRBJ2-7,TRBV5-5,TGTGCCAGCAACAACCGGGACACCGGATCCTACGAGCAGTACTTC,CASNNRDTGSYEQYF
.,once,TRBJ2-3,TRBV11-2,TGTGCCAGCAGCTTAGGGGTGGGACAAAGCGGAGATACGCAGTATTTT,CASSLGVGQSGDTQYF
TRBD2,many,TRBJ2-3,TRBV5-1,TGCGCCAGCAGCTACGGGACTAGGCAGGAGGCGGATACGCAGTATTTT,CASSYGTRQEADTQYF